The table lists the clone carrying this TCR beta chain with many counts. Trimming took 5 bases from V and 0 from J, leaving 13 bases between them. Per the germline V gene, CDR1 is DFQATT and CDR2 is SNEGSKA (reference sequence). This CDR3 contains 14 residues. The data stem from a study of early T cells in non-severe SARS-CoV-2 infection. TCRdb itself ran the 5' RACE reads through MiXCR, one entry per CDR3 protein. Here the sample spans about 45,000 distinct CDR3 sequences, 11% being singletons. What was sequenced was whole blood. The sequence was collected from an adult who was a healthcare worker with PCR-confirmed SARS-CoV-2 infection or an uninfected control (not recorded which). The chain joins TRBV20-1 to TRBJ1-1; the D is unclear. In DNA, the CDR3 is TGCAGTGCTTCAGTCGGGCGTATGAACACTGAAGCTTTCTTT. Translated, it gives CSASVGRMNTEAFF.